This T cell receptor (beta chain) came from a study of cytomegalovirus exposure and HLA in healthy donors. Germline CDR1 MNHEY, CDR2 SVGAGI. This CDR3 has 15 residues. The V gene end was trimmed by 5 bases and the J gene end by 7 bases; junction bases not matched to a gene: 10. PCR primers comprised 60 Vbeta and 13 Jbeta primers. Libraries were prepared by immunoSEQ multiplex PCR; TCRdb keeps only in-frame clonotypes and omits some of them. The listing contains about 160,000 clones. The sequence came from a woman in her fifties or sixties in good health and CMV-seronegative. Sequenced: PBMCs. This chain uses TRBV6-5 with TRBJ2-1; the match to TRBD1 covers 8 bases. The chain's CDR3 is CASSPGTGLDNEQFF. CDR3 bases: TGTGCCAGCAGTCCCGGGACAGGACTCGATAATGAGCAGTTCTTC.